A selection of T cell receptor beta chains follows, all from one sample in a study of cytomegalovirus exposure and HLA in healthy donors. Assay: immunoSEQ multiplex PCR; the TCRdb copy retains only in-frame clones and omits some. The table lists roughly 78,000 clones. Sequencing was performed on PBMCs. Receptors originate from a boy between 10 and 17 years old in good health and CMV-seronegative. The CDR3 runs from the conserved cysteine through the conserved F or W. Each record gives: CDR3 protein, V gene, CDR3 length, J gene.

cdr3_aa: CASSGHDRDDEQYF
v_call: TRBV6-8
cdr3_length: 14
j_call: TRBJ2-7

cdr3_aa: CASSLAGRMNTEAFF
v_call: TRBV13
cdr3_length: 15
j_call: TRBJ1-1

cdr3_aa: CASHRPGHLNTGELFF
v_call: TRBV19
cdr3_length: 16
j_call: TRBJ2-2

cdr3_aa: CASGRQGARNEQFF
v_call: TRBV25-1
cdr3_length: 14
j_call: TRBJ2-1

cdr3_aa: CASKAEDYGYTF
v_call: TRBV6-5
cdr3_length: 12
j_call: TRBJ1-2

cdr3_aa: CASSQILDRAPYEQYF
v_call: TRBV4-2
cdr3_length: 16
j_call: TRBJ2-7

cdr3_aa: CAISEVQGNTGELFF
v_call: TRBV10-3
cdr3_length: 15
j_call: TRBJ2-2

cdr3_aa: CASSLDADNSPLHF
v_call: TRBV5-1
cdr3_length: 14
j_call: TRBJ1-6

cdr3_aa: CASSQDRFGSGDEQFF
v_call: TRBV4-3
cdr3_length: 16
j_call: TRBJ2-1

cdr3_aa: CASSAAGVQETQYF
v_call: TRBV19
cdr3_length: 14
j_call: TRBJ2-5

cdr3_aa: CATSPGGGGYGYTF
v_call: TRBV15
cdr3_length: 14
j_call: TRBJ1-2

cdr3_aa: CAWRSDTNQPQHF
v_call: TRBV30
cdr3_length: 13
j_call: TRBJ1-5

cdr3_aa: CAWSVQGDQPQHF
v_call: TRBV30
cdr3_length: 13
j_call: TRBJ1-5

cdr3_aa: CASTGGDTDTQYF
v_call: TRBV6-1
cdr3_length: 13
j_call: TRBJ2-3

cdr3_aa: CASSPGGTYEQYF
v_call: TRBV5-4
cdr3_length: 13
j_call: TRBJ2-7

cdr3_aa: CASSLTPRATGPTAQYF
v_call: TRBV7-8
cdr3_length: 17
j_call: TRBJ2-5

cdr3_aa: CASSLTQGLGQPQHF
v_call: TRBV7-9
cdr3_length: 15
j_call: TRBJ1-5

cdr3_aa: CASIGTDFADEQYF
v_call: TRBV2
cdr3_length: 14
j_call: TRBJ2-7

cdr3_aa: CASSLDRPRTADTQYF
v_call: TRBV11-2
cdr3_length: 16
j_call: TRBJ2-3

cdr3_aa: CASSPTGTGSGYTF
v_call: TRBV18
cdr3_length: 14
j_call: TRBJ1-2

cdr3_aa: CASSLKRGDNEQFF
v_call: TRBV11-1
cdr3_length: 14
j_call: TRBJ2-1

cdr3_aa: CASSPAPGLRSSYEQYF
v_call: TRBV4-1
cdr3_length: 17
j_call: TRBJ2-7

cdr3_aa: CSVQGSNYGYTF
v_call: TRBV29-1
cdr3_length: 12
j_call: TRBJ1-2

cdr3_aa: CASSLWGDLGNTIYF
v_call: TRBV5-1
cdr3_length: 15
j_call: TRBJ1-3

cdr3_aa: CATTTGRDTEAFF
v_call: TRBV19
cdr3_length: 13
j_call: TRBJ1-1

cdr3_aa: CAISGDMPGNTIYF
v_call: TRBV10-3
cdr3_length: 14
j_call: TRBJ1-3

cdr3_aa: CASSQGFQGYATFF
v_call: TRBV4-3
cdr3_length: 14
j_call: TRBJ1-1